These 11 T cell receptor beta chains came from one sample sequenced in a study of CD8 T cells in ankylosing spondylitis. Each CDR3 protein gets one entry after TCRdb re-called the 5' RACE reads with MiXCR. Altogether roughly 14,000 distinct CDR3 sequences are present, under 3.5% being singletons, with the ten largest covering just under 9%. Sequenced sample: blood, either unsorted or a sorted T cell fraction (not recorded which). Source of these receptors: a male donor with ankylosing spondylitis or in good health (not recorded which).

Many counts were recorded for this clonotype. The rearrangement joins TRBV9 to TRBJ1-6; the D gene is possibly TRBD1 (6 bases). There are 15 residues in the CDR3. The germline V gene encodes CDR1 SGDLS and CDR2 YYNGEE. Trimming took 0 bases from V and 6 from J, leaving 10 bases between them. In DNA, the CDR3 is TGTGCCAGCAGCGTAGAGGGGGGGCTTAATTCACCCCTCCACTTT. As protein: CASSVEGGLNSPLHF.

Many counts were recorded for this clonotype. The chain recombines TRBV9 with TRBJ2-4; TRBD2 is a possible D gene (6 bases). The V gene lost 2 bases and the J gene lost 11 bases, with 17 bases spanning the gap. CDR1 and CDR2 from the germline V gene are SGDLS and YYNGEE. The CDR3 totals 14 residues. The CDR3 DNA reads TGTGCCAGCAGCGTTCTGGGCGGGGCTTCTGTTCAGTACTTC. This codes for CASSVLGGASVQYF.

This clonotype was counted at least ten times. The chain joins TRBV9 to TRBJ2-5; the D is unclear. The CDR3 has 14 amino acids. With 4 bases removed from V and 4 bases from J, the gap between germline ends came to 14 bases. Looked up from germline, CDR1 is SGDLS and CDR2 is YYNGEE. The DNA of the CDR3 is TGTGCCAGCAGCTTTCGTATCGGGTTAGAGACCCAGTACTTC. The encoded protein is CASSFRIGLETQYF.

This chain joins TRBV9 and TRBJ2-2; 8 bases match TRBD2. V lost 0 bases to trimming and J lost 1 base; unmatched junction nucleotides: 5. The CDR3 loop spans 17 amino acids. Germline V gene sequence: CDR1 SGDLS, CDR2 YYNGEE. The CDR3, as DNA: TGTGCCAGCAGCGTAGTCGCGGGAGGATGGAACACCGGGGAGCTGTTTTTT. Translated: CASSVVAGGWNTGELFF. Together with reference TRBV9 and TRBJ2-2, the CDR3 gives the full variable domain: DSGVTQTPKHLITATGQRVTLRCSPRSGDLSVYWYQQSLDQGLQFLIQYYNGEERAKGNILERFSAQQFPDLHSELNLSSLELGDSALYFCASSVVAGGWNTGELFFGEGSRLTVL.

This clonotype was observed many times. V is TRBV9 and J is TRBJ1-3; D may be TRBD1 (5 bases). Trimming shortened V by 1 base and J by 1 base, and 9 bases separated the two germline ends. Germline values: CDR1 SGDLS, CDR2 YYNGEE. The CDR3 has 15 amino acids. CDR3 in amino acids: CASSVYEGSGNTIYF. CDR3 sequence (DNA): TGTGCCAGCAGCGTATACGAGGGGTCTGGAAACACCATATATTTT.

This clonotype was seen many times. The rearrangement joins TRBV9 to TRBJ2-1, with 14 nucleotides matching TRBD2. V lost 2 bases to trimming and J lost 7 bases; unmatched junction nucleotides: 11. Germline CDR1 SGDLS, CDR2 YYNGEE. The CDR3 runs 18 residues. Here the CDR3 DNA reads TGTGCCAGCAGCGTGGGGGCAGGGACTAGCGGGAGAAGGAATGAGCAGTTCTTC. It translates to CASSVGAGTSGRRNEQFF.

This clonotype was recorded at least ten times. CDR3 loop: CASSVVSSRGSRDTQYF. The CDR3 DNA reads TGTGCCAGCAGCGTAGTGTCTTCGCGGGGGTCGCGGGATACGCAGTATTTT. The rearrangement joins TRBV9 to TRBJ2-3, with 7 bases that match TRBD2. V was pared by 0 bases and J by 6 bases, with 13 bases of the junction left unmatched. The CDR3 totals 17 residues. Per germline, CDR1 SGDLS and CDR2 YYNGEE.

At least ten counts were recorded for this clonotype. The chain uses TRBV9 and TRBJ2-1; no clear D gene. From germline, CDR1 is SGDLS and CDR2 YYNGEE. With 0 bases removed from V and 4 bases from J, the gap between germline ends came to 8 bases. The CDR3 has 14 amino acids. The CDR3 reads CASSVVVRYNEQFF. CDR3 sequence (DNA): TGTGCCAGCAGCGTAGTCGTGAGGTACAATGAGCAGTTCTTC.

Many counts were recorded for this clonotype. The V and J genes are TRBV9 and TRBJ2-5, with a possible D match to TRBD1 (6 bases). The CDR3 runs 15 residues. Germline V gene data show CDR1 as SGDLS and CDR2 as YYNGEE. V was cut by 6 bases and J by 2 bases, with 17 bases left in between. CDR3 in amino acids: CASNNRQEGQETQYF. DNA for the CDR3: TGTGCCAGCAACAATAGACAGGAAGGGCAAGAGACCCAGTACTTC.

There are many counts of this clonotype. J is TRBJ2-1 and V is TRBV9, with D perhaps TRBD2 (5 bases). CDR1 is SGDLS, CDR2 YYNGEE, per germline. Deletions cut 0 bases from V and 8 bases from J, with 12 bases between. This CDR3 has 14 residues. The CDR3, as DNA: TGTGCCAGCAGCGTAGGGTTAGCGTGGGATGAGCAGTTCTTC. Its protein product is CASSVGLAWDEQFF. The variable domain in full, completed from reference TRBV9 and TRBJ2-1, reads DSGVTQTPKHLITATGQRVTLRCSPRSGDLSVYWYQQSLDQGLQFLIQYYNGEERAKGNILERFSAQQFPDLHSELNLSSLELGDSALYFCASSVGLAWDEQFFGPGTRLTVL.

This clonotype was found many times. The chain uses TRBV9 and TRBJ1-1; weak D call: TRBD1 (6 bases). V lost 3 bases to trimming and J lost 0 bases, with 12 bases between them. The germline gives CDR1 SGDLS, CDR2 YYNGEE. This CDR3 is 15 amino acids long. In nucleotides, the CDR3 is TGTGCCAGCAGCGCTGGACAGTTAATGAACACTGAAGCTTTCTTT. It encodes CASSAGQLMNTEAFF.